The entry below describes one T cell receptor beta chain. The antigen is not known. Germline-derived CDR1 and CDR2 are MNHEY and SMNVEV (reference sequence). V was clipped by 5 bases and J by 13 bases; unmatched bases: 9. The length of the CDR3 is 14 residues. These data belong to a study of cytomegalovirus exposure and HLA in healthy donors. Findings and caveats of the study: In a later analysis, at a false discovery rate of 0.05, over 15,000 TCR beta sequences were associated with HLA alleles.

PCR primers comprised 60 Vbeta and 13 Jbeta primers. TCRdb's table, derived via immunoSEQ multiplex PCR, lists solely in-frame clones and lacks some. This repertoire shows approximately 110,000 clones, roughly 70% found once; its top ten account for 8.4%. Sequences were obtained from PBMCs. The chain links TRBV27 to TRBJ1-6; 9 nucleotides match TRBD1. This TCR derives from a man between 40 and 49 years old in good health and CMV-seronegative. Written as DNA, the CDR3 is TGTGCCAGCAGTGAAACGGGGACAGGGACCCCCCTCCACTTT. Protein: CASSETGTGTPLHF.